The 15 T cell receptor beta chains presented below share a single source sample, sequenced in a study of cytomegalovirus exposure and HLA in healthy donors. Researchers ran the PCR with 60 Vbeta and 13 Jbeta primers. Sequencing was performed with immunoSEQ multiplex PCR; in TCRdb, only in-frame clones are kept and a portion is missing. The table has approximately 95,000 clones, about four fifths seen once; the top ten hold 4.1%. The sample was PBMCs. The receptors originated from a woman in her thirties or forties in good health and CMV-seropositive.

The CDR3 nucleotides are TGTGCCAGCAGGCGGGGGAATCAGCCCCAGCATTTT. It translates to CASRRGNQPQHF. The rearrangement links TRBV28 to TRBJ1-5, with D perhaps matching TRBD1 (5 bases). Trimming shortened V by 6 bases and J by 4 bases, and 7 bases separated the two germline ends. Germline V gene data show CDR1 as MDHEN and CDR2 as SYDVKM. CDR3 length: 12 amino acids.

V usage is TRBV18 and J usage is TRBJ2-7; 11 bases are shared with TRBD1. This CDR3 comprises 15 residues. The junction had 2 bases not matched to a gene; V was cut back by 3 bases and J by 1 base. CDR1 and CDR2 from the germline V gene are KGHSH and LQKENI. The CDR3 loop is CASSPWDRGSYEQYF. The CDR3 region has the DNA TGTGCCAGCTCACCCTGGGACAGGGGGTCCTACGAGCAGTACTTC.

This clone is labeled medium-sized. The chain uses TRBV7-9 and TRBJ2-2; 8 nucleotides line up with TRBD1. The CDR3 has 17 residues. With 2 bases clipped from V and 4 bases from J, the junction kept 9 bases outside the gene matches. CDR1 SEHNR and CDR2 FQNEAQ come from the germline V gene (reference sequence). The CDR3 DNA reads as TGTGCCAGCAGCTTAATTGGACAGGGTGTGGGCACCGGGGAGCTGTTTTTT. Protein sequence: CASSLIGQGVGTGELFF.

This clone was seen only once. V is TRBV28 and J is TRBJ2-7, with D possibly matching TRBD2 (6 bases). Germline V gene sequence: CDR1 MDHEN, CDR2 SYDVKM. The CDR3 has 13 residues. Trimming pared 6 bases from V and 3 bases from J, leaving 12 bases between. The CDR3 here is CASRGGGVYEQYF. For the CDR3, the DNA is TGTGCCAGCAGGGGCGGAGGGGTCTACGAGCAGTACTTC.

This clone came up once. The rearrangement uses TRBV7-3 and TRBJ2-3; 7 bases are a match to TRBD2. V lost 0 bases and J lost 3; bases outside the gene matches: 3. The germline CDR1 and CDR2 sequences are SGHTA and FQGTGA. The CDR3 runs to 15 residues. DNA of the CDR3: TGTGCCAGCAGCTTAACAGCGGGGTTAACAGATACGCAGTATTTT. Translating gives CASSLTAGLTDTQYF.

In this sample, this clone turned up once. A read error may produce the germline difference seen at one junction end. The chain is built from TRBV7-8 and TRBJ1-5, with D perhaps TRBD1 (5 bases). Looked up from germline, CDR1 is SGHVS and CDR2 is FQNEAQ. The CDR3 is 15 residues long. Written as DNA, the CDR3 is TGTGCCAGCTGCTTGGTCGGGGGAACAAGTCAGCCCCAGCATTTT. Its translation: CASCLVGGTSQPQHF.

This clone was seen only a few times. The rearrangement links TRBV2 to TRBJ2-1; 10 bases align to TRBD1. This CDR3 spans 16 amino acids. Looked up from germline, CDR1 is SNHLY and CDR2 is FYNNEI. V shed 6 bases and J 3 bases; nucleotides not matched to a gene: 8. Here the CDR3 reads CASRTTGGLYYNEQFF. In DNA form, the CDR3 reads TGTGCCAGCAGGACGACAGGGGGCCTCTACTACAATGAGCAGTTCTTC.

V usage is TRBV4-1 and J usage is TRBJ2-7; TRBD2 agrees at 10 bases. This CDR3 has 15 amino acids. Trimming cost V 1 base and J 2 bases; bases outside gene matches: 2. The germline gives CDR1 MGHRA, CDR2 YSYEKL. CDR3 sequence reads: CASSQGSGRAYEQYF. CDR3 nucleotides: TGCGCCAGCAGCCAAGGGAGCGGGAGGGCCTACGAGCAGTACTTC.

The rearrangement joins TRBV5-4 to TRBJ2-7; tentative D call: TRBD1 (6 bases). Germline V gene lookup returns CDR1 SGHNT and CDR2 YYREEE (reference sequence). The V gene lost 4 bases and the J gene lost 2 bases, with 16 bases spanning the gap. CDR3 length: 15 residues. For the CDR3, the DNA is TGTGCCAGCAGCCCGGATCCAGGGGCCCCCTACGAGCAGTACTTC. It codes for CASSPDPGAPYEQYF.

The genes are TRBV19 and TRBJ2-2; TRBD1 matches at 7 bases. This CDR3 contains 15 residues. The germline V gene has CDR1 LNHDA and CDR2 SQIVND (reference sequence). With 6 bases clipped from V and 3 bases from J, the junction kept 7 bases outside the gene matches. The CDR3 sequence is CASRTGTAYTGELFF. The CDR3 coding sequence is TGTGCCAGTAGAACCGGGACAGCGTACACCGGGGAGCTGTTTTTT.

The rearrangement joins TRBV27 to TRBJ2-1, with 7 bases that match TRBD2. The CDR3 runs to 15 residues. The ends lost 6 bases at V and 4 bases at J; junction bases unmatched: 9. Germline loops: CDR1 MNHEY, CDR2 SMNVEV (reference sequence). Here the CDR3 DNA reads TGTGCCAGCAGGGGAGGGGAGCCCCTGTACAATGAGCAGTTCTTC. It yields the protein CASRGGEPLYNEQFF.

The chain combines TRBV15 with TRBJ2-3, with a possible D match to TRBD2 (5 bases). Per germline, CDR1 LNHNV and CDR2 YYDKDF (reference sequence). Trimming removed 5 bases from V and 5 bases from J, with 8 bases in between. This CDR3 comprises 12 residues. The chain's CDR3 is CATSSRGDTQYF. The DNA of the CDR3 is TGTGCCACCAGCTCACGGGGAGATACGCAGTATTTT.

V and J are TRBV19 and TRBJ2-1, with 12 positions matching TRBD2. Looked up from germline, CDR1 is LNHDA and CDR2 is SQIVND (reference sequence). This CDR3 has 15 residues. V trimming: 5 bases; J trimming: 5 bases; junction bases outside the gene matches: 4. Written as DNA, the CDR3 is TGTGCCAGTAGTGCGACTAGCGGGAGTCACAATGAGCAGTTCTTC. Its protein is CASSATSGSHNEQFF.

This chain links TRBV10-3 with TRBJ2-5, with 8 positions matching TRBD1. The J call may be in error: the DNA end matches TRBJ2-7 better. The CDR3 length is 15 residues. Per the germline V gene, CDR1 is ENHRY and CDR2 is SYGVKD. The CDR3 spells CAISLHSTGVDEQYF. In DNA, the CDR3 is TGTGCCATCAGCCTTCACTCGACAGGGGTGGACGAGCAGTACTTC.

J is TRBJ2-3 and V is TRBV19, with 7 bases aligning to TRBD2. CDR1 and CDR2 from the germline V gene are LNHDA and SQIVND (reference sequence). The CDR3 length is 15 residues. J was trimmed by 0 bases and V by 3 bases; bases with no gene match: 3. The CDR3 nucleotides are TGTGCCAGTAGTATCGTAGCGGGCAGCACAGATACGCAGTATTTT. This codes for CASSIVAGSTDTQYF.